The subject of this entry is one T cell receptor (beta chain). The entry originates in a study of shared clonotypes between healthy human individuals. The CDR3 has 12 residues. V lost 0 bases and J 8 bases, leaving 7 bases between the germline ends. Germline assignment: CDR1 LGHNA and CDR2 YNFKEQ. Using immunoSEQ multiplex PCR, the repertoire was profiled, and TCRdb retains in-frame clones only, with some absent. The table lists some 580,000 clones, roughly 97% of them singletons. The clonotype was recovered from a woman in her thirties in good health. The rearrangement uses TRBV4-2 and TRBJ1-1; no clear D gene. Source material: naive CD4+ T cells sorted from blood. Noted subset: CD45RA+ positively selected. CDR3 loop: CASSQDTDEAFF. CDR3 nucleotide sequence: TGTGCCAGCAGCCAAGATACAGACGAAGCTTTCTTT.